The 21 T cell receptor beta chains given below trace back to one sample, sequenced in a study of blood T cell repertoires in COVID-19. Repertoires were generated with immunoSEQ multiplex PCR, while TCRdb's copy carries only in-frame clones and drops some. The data hold under 200,000 clones, with 70% to 90% observed a single time. The specimen sequenced was peripheral blood. Every receptor here comes from a woman aged 80 or over with acute or convalescent COVID-19.

V gene TRBV7-2 combines with J gene TRBJ2-7; D may be TRBD2 (6 bases). The germline V and J ends were trimmed by 5 bases and 3 bases, with 8 bases remaining between them. This CDR3 region has 12 residues. The germline gives CDR1 SGHTA, CDR2 FQGNSA. CDR3 DNA: TGTGCCAGCAGCCAGGGACTCTACGAGCAGTACTTC. As protein: CASSQGLYEQYF.

J is TRBJ1-2 and V is TRBV7-9, with unresolved D. Germline V gives CDR1 SEHNR, CDR2 FQNEAQ (reference sequence). Trimming took 6 bases from V and 6 from J, leaving 14 bases between them. The CDR3 is made up of 13 amino acids. The CDR3 DNA is TGTGCCAGCAGGCTATCCGGAGGTGATGGCTACACCTTC. Encoded protein: CASRLSGGDGYTF.

This clone was recorded only once. The chain joins TRBV19 to TRBJ2-7, with 8 bases lining up with TRBD1. Per the germline V gene, CDR1 is LNHDA and CDR2 is SQIVND (reference sequence). Trimming cost V 6 bases and J 3 bases; bases outside gene matches: 10. This CDR3 has 15 amino acids. CDR3 sequence: CASRGRTGINYEQYF. CDR3 nucleotides: TGTGCCAGTAGGGGGAGGACAGGGATAAACTACGAGCAGTACTTC.

The chain employs TRBV9 and TRBJ1-4; TRBD1 matches 8 bases. This CDR3 contains 15 residues. Germline loops: CDR1 SGDLS, CDR2 YYNGEE. The junction had 6 bases not matched to a gene; V was cut back by 1 base and J by 7 bases. The CDR3 DNA reads TGTGCCAGCAGCGTATGGCAGGGGGCTGGTGAAAAACTGTTTTTT. Translated: CASSVWQGAGEKLFF.

This rearrangement joins TRBV19 to TRBJ2-2; possibly TRBD1 for D (5 bases). The CDR3 has 13 amino acids. Germline CDR1 and CDR2: LNHDA and SQIVND (reference sequence). Trimming pared 3 bases from V and 5 bases from J, leaving 7 bases between. The CDR3 region is CASSMGLTGELFF. In nucleotides, the CDR3 is TGTGCCAGTAGTATGGGGCTTACCGGGGAGCTGTTTTTT.

The rearrangement uses TRBV5-1 and TRBJ2-5; 11 bases agree with TRBD2. V trimming: 3 bases; J trimming: 5 bases; junction bases outside the gene matches: 3. Germline values: CDR1 SGHRS, CDR2 YFSETQ. CDR3 length: 14 amino acids. The CDR3 DNA follows: TGCGCCAGCAGCTCGCGGACTAGCGGGGAGACCCAGTACTTC. Amino acids: CASSSRTSGETQYF. The whole variable domain, filled in from reference TRBV5-1 and TRBJ2-5, reads KAGVTQTPRYLIKTRGQQVTLSCSPISGHRSVSWYQQTPGQGLQFLFEYFSETQRNKGNFPGRFSGRQFSNSRSEMNVSTLELGDSALYLCASSSRTSGETQYFGPGTRLLVL.

Of note for this clone: It is unclear where the CDR3 begins or ends on the DNA, so no DNA is shown, and the CDR3 is as TCRdb lists it. This sequence joins TRBV12-2 and TRBJ2-3; the D call of TRBD2 is as the table states it, not checked on the DNA. TRBV12-2 is tagged as a pseudogene. The CDR3 is 16 amino acids in total, end residues counted. CDR3 amino acids: CASRPLFGEGTDTQYF.

J is TRBJ1-1 and V is TRBV19; D may be TRBD1 (6 bases). CDR3 length: 15 amino acids. Germline CDR1 and CDR2: LNHDA and SQIVND (reference sequence). Trimming shortened V by 5 bases and J by 2 bases, and 15 bases separated the two germline ends. CDR3 in amino acids: CASSHFGGANTEAFF. Written as DNA, the CDR3 is TGTGCCAGTAGTCATTTCGGGGGGGCAAACACTGAAGCTTTCTTT.

The chain recombines TRBV28 with TRBJ2-2; D possibly corresponds to TRBD1 (5 bases). Germline loops: CDR1 MDHEN, CDR2 SYDVKM. CDR3 length: 16 amino acids. Deletions cut 2 bases from V and 1 base from J, with 11 bases between. The CDR3 sequence is CASSLTGVGNTGELFF. The CDR3 DNA follows: TGTGCCAGCAGTTTAACAGGCGTGGGGAACACCGGGGAGCTGTTTTTT.

V usage is TRBV19 and J usage is TRBJ2-1, with TRBD2 matching over 9 bases. V lost 5 bases, J lost 1 base, and 9 bases stayed unmatched. The CDR3 runs to 17 residues. CDR1 is LNHDA and CDR2 is SQIVND in the germline V gene (reference sequence). The CDR3 region is CASSPPGLAGSYNEQFF. DNA for the CDR3: TGTGCCAGTAGTCCTCCGGGACTAGCTGGGTCCTACAATGAGCAGTTCTTC. Combining the CDR3 with reference TRBV19 and TRBJ2-1 gives the whole variable domain DGGITQSPKYLFRKEGQNVTLSCEQNLNHDAMYWYRQDPGQGLRLIYYSQIVNDFQKGDIAEGYSVSREKKESFPLTVTSAQKNPTAFYLCASSPPGLAGSYNEQFFGPGTRLTVL.

The V and J genes are TRBV18 and TRBJ2-5, with TRBD2 matching over 8 bases. Germline CDR1 reads KGHSH; CDR2 reads LQKENI. Unmatched junction bases numbered 10, after V lost 2 bases and J lost 5 bases. The CDR3 covers 16 residues. In DNA form, the CDR3 reads TGTGCCAGCTCACCAAAGAGCGACAGCGGGGGTGAGACCCAGTACTTC. It codes for CASSPKSDSGGETQYF.

The chain is built from TRBV3-1 (or the pseudogene TRBV3-2) and TRBJ1-2, with D perhaps TRBD1 (5 bases). Germline V gene data show CDR1 as LGHDT and CDR2 as YNNKEL (reference sequence). V shed 1 base and J shed 7 bases, with 13 bases lying between them. The CDR3 spans 14 residues. DNA for the CDR3: TGTGCCAGCAGCCAAGTCGCAGGGACTAGTGGCTACACCTTC. Translating gives CASSQVAGTSGYTF.

This rearrangement joins TRBV4-3 to TRBJ1-2, with 10 bases fitting TRBD1. Germline CDR1 reads LGHNA; CDR2 reads YSLEER. CDR3 length: 16 amino acids. With V trimmed by 1 base and J by 7 bases, 9 bases remained unmatched. The CDR3 bases are TGCGCCAGCAGCCAAGCCCCGGGACAGGGGAAGGTTGGCTACACCTTC. Amino acid sequence: CASSQAPGQGKVGYTF.

The chain is built from TRBV29-1 and TRBJ2-1, with 10 bases identical to TRBD2. Germline lookup yields CDR1 SQVTM and CDR2 ANQGSEA. With 7 bases clipped from V and 3 bases from J, the junction kept 6 bases outside the gene matches. The CDR3 totals 14 residues. The CDR3 loop reads CSAGTSDIYNEQFF. The DNA of the CDR3 is TGCAGCGCCGGGACTAGCGACATCTACAATGAGCAGTTCTTC.

The V call is TRBV18, the J call TRBJ1-3; the match to TRBD1 covers 7 bases. V lost 4 bases, J lost 0 bases, and 6 bases stayed unmatched. The CDR3 has 16 amino acids. CDR1 and CDR2 from the germline V gene are KGHSH and LQKENI. CDR3 bases: TGTGCCAGCTCACGTGGACAGGTGAGCTCTGGAAACACCATATATTTT. This translates into CASSRGQVSSGNTIYF.

CDR3 nucleotides: TGTGCCAGCAGCCAGACCGGAGAGCAAGAGACCCAGTACTTC. Residues: CASSQTGEQETQYF. This chain uses TRBV3-1 (or the pseudogene TRBV3-2) with TRBJ2-5; D remains unclear. V was cut by 3 bases and J by 2 bases, with 10 bases left in between. The CDR3 sequence is 14 residues long. CDR1 and CDR2 from the germline V gene are LGHDT and YNNKEL (reference sequence).

In this sample, this clone turned up a few times. The chain is built from TRBV18 and TRBJ2-7; TRBD1 is a possible D gene (5 bases). The germline V gene encodes CDR1 KGHSH and CDR2 LQKENI. Trimming pared 3 bases from V and 5 bases from J, leaving 11 bases between. CDR3 length: 13 residues. CDR3 residues: CASSPNRLDEQYF. CDR3 nucleotides: TGTGCCAGCTCACCGAACAGGTTGGACGAGCAGTACTTC.

This chain links TRBV7-2 with TRBJ1-2, with D possibly being TRBD1 (6 bases). Germline V CDR1 and CDR2: SGHTA, FQGNSA. The CDR3 covers 13 residues. V was trimmed by 5 bases and J by 7 bases, leaving 14 bases between them. This CDR3 reads CASSPRQVRGYTF. The CDR3 bases are TGTGCCAGCAGCCCTAGACAGGTTCGTGGCTACACCTTC.

The genes are TRBV2 and TRBJ2-1; no clear D gene. V dropped 8 bases and J dropped 6 bases, with 8 bases sitting between them. This CDR3 spans 11 amino acids. The germline V gene has CDR1 SNHLY and CDR2 FYNNEI. The CDR3, as DNA: TGTGCCAGCCAGCGCTCCAATGAGCAGTTCTTC. Its translation is CASQRSNEQFF.

This rearrangement joins TRBV3-1 (or the pseudogene TRBV3-2) to TRBJ1-6; D unresolved. The CDR3 runs 12 residues. Between the trimmed V and J ends, which lost 4 bases and 9 bases, there was a span of 7 bases. CDR1 and CDR2 from the germline V gene are LGHDT and YNNKEL (reference sequence). The CDR3, as DNA: TGTGCCAGCAGCCGAGGAGGTTCACCCCTCCACTTT. As protein: CASSRGGSPLHF.

The chain carries TRBV5-1 and TRBJ2-6; D uncertain. Germline V CDR1 and CDR2: SGHRS, YFSETQ. This CDR3 spans 13 amino acids. Trimming stripped 4 bases from V and 0 bases from J, with 2 bases between. This CDR3 reads CASSLSGANVLTF. The CDR3 DNA reads as TGCGCCAGCAGCCTCTCTGGGGCCAACGTCCTGACTTTC.